This T cell receptor beta chain originates from a study of blood T cell repertoires in COVID-19. Study overall: Nucleic acid was either cDNA or gDNA, and it came from T cells, B-cell-depleted T cells, or PBMCs.

Germline CDR1 is LNHDA and CDR2 is SQIVND (reference sequence). The CDR3 runs to 16 residues. Trimming shortened V by 6 bases and J by 5 bases, and 20 bases separated the two germline ends. Per the original methods: Amplification from reference gene primers served as the basis for estimated nucleated cell counts. Here immunoSEQ multiplex PCR was the method, and the copy in TCRdb shows in-frame clones only, minus some. From that table come the V and J calls and clone size; the DNA was used to work out D and trimming. Among about 140,000 clones listed, about 80% were seen once. Specimen: peripheral blood. The chain combines TRBV19 with TRBJ1-5; a possible D gene is TRBD1 (6 bases). This TCR derives from a human donor in a cohort sampled during active COVID-19. The DNA for the CDR3 is TGTGCCAGTAGGAGTCCCGCGCGGGGGGCACATCAGCCCCAGCATTTT. Protein product: CASRSPARGAHQPQHF.